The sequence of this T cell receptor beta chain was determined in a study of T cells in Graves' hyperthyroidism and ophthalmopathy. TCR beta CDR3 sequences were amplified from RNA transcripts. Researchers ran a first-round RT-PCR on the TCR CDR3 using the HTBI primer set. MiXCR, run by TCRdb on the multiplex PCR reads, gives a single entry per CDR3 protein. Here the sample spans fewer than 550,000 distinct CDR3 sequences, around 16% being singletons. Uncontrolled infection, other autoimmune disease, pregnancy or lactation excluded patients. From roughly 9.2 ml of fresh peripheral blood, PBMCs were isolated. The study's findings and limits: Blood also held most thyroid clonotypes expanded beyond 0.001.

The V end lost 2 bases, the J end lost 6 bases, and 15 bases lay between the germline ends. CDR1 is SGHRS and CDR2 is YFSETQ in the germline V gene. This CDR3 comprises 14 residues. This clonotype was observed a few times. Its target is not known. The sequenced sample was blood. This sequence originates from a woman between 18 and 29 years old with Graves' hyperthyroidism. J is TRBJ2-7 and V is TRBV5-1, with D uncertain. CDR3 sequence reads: CASSFTSRYGEQYF. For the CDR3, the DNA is TGCGCCAGCAGCTTTACCAGCCGGTACGGCGAGCAGTACTTC.